Below, 27 T cell receptor beta chains from the same sample are listed, as sequenced in a study of tumor and adjacent non-tumor tissue in lung cancer. Three rounds of nested PCR, following a modified ARM-PCR protocol, produced the TCRbeta library. TCRdb processed the multiplex PCR reads anew with MiXCR; each CDR3 protein has one entry. Among about 200,000 distinct CDR3 sequences listed, about 76% were seen once. No cell sorting was done before RNA was extracted from the tissue. Sample: lung tumor tissue. These receptors all stem from a man aged 60 to 75 with non-small cell lung cancer.

To note about this clonotype: The junction departs from germline at one end; a sequencing error may be responsible. This chain connects TRBV11-1 to TRBJ2-7; 9 bases match TRBD1. CDR3 length: 13 amino acids. CDR1 and CDR2 (germline): SGHAT, FQDESV (reference sequence). DNA for the CDR3: TGTACCAGCAGCGCGGACAGGGGTGGAGAGCAGTACTTC. Its translation: CTSSADRGGEQYF.

This clonotype was observed a handful of times. The chain uses TRBV10-3 and TRBJ1-4; no clear D gene. The CDR3 has 15 residues. Germline V gives CDR1 ENHRY, CDR2 SYGVKD. V shed 0 bases and J shed 0 bases, with 5 bases lying between them. The CDR3 nucleotides read TGTGCCATCAGTGAGTCAAGCGCAACTAATGAAAAACTGTTTTTT. It codes for CAISESSATNEKLFF.

At least ten counts were recorded for this clonotype. V usage is TRBV6-5 and J usage is TRBJ1-1; D is unclear. The CDR3 has 14 amino acids. The ends were cut back, 2 bases at V and 4 bases at J, with 11 bases in the middle. Germline CDR1 and CDR2: MNHEY and SVGAGI. CDR3 nucleotide sequence: TGTGCCAGCAGTTACGGAGGGATCGCCACTGAAGCTTTCTTT. It is translated as CASSYGGIATEAFF.

The V call is TRBV20-1, the J call TRBJ2-3; 7 positions agree with TRBD2. Losses at the gene ends were 7 bases for V and 1 base for J; bases not matched to a gene: 11. The CDR3 extends over 15 amino acids. The germline gives CDR1 DFQATT, CDR2 SNEGSKA (reference sequence). CDR3 coding DNA: TGCAGTGTTCCAGAGGCTAGCGGAGGCACAGATACGCAGTATTTT. Translating gives CSVPEASGGTDTQYF.

Concerning this clonotype: The conserved phenylalanine or tryptophan is not found at the CDR3 terminus, so this likely reflects a read error. The chain combines TRBV20-1 with TRBJ2-1; D might be TRBD1 (6 bases). The germline CDR1 and CDR2 sequences are DFQATT and SNEGSKA (reference sequence). The CDR3 consists of 15 residues. The CDR3 loop is CSASSLSRGGNEQFI. The CDR3 DNA sequence: TGTAGTGCTAGCTCTCTGTCGCGAGGGGGCAATGAGCAGTTCATC.

A note on this clonotype: One junction end disagrees with the germline gene, perhaps due to a read error. The chain joins TRBV12-3 or TRBV12-4 to TRBJ1-1; D is uncertain. The CDR3 is 19 amino acids. CDR3 coding DNA: TGTGCCAGCAGTTTCTTAGCCCTAAAAGAACGGACTGGATACACTGAAGCTTTATTT. Translating gives CASSFLALKERTGYTEALF.

A remark on this clonotype: The junction departs from germline at one end; a sequencing error may be responsible. The chain couples TRBV11-2 to TRBJ2-3; 8 nucleotides match TRBD1. CDR3 length: 15 amino acids. In germline, CDR1 is SGHAT, CDR2 FQNNGV. The chain's CDR3 is CASSLGTGGPDTEYF. In DNA, the CDR3 is TGTGCCAGCAGTTTAGGGACAGGAGGGCCAGATACGGAGTATTTT.

A remark on this clonotype: The germline gene is not matched at one end of the junction; a read error may be the cause. V usage is TRBV11-3 and J usage is TRBJ1-3; unclear D gene. Germline CDR1 is SGHNT and CDR2 is YENEEA. CDR3 size: 15 residues. The CDR3 coding sequence is TGTGCCTACAGCTTTGGCGGGAGTTCTGGATACACCATATATTTT. Protein: CAYSFGGSSGYTIYF.

The chain uses TRBV20-1 and TRBJ2-7, with TRBD2 matching 7 bases. The germline gives CDR1 DFQATT, CDR2 SNEGSKA (reference sequence). V shed 6 bases, J shed 2 bases, and the junction held 13 bases outside the gene matches. The CDR3 has 15 residues. In DNA, the CDR3 is TGCAGTGCCGCTCCGGGAGGCGAGGGTGCCTACGAGCAGTACTTC. This sequence encodes CSAAPGGEGAYEQYF.

In regard to this clonotype: It may be a read error: a sequence one base away is much more abundant. V gene TRBV20-1 combines with J gene TRBJ2-2, with D perhaps TRBD2 (6 bases). This CDR3 region has 15 residues. The V end was cut by 1 base, the J end by 3 bases, with 12 bases between. Germline V gene sequence: CDR1 DFQATT, CDR2 SNEGSKA (reference sequence). The CDR3 loop reads CSARVAAQDTGELFF. The CDR3 nucleotides read TGCAGTGCTAGAGTAGCGGCGCAAGACACCGGGGAGCTGTTTTTT.

The V gene is TRBV11-2, the J gene TRBJ2-5; the D gene is possibly TRBD2 (7 bases). CDR1 is SGHAT and CDR2 is FQNNGV in the germline V gene. Trimming left V 2 bases short and J 3 bases short, with 16 bases between. This CDR3 spans 16 amino acids. The CDR3 here is CASSLMERGAKETQYF. CDR3 DNA: TGTGCCAGCAGCTTAATGGAACGGGGGGCCAAAGAGACCCAGTACTTC.

This chain joins TRBV12-3 or TRBV12-4 and TRBJ1-1; no firm D call. This CDR3 spans 14 amino acids. V shed 3 bases and J shed 12 bases, with 20 bases lying between them. CDR3 region: CASSFFSAEEETFF. The CDR3 bases are TGTGCCAGCAGTTTTTTCAGCGCTGAGGAGGAAACTTTCTTT.

The V and J genes are TRBV20-1 and TRBJ1-4, with D perhaps matching TRBD1 (6 bases). The germline V gene has CDR1 DFQATT and CDR2 SNEGSKA (reference sequence). The length of the CDR3 is 13 residues. V lost 5 bases to trimming and J lost 8 bases, with 15 bases between them. DNA for the CDR3: TGCAGTGCTCACAGGGCCCCAAGGGAAAAACTGTTTTTT. Residues: CSAHRAPREKLFF.

This clonotype was seen repeatedly, ten times or more. In nucleotides, the CDR3 is TGCAGTGCTAGATCCGGGACACAGCTAAACAATGAGCAGTTCTTC. Encoded protein: CSARSGTQLNNEQFF. The rearrangement uses TRBV20-1 and TRBJ2-1; the D gene is possibly TRBD1 (6 bases). The ends were cut back, 2 bases at V and 5 bases at J, with 16 bases in the middle. The CDR3 is made up of 15 amino acids. Germline CDR1 is DFQATT and CDR2 is SNEGSKA (reference sequence).

The chain is built from TRBV6-5 and TRBJ1-1; D uncertain. The CDR3 length is 14 residues. CDR1 is MNHEY and CDR2 is SVGAGI in the germline V gene. Trimming took 0 bases from V and 2 from J, leaving 7 bases between them. The chain's CDR3 is CASSYSQANTEAFF. The CDR3 nucleotides are TGTGCCAGCAGTTACTCGCAGGCTAACACTGAAGCTTTCTTT.

V and J are TRBV6-5 and TRBJ2-7; D is possibly TRBD2 (5 bases). V was trimmed by 8 bases and J by 6 bases, leaving 23 bases between them. Germline V gene lookup returns CDR1 MNHEY and CDR2 SVGAGI. The CDR3 extends over 15 amino acids. CDR3 loop: CASGNMGVTRCEQYF. As DNA, the CDR3 is TGTGCCAGCGGCAATATGGGAGTCACTCGCTGCGAGCAGTACTTC.

To note about this clonotype: A read error may account for a junction end that differs from germline. The chain employs TRBV20-1 and TRBJ2-3, with 10 bases that match TRBD2. Per the germline V gene, CDR1 is DFQATT and CDR2 is SNEGSKA (reference sequence). This CDR3 has 13 residues. The CDR3 DNA follows: TGCAGTGCTATACTAGCGGGATTAAATACGCAGAATTTT. Amino acids: CSAILAGLNTQNF.

A few counts support this clonotype. The rearrangement links TRBV28 to TRBJ1-2, with a possible D match to TRBD1 (6 bases). This CDR3 is built from 13 residues. CDR1 is MDHEN, CDR2 SYDVKM, per germline. The germline V and J ends were trimmed by 5 bases and 5 bases, with 12 bases remaining between them. The CDR3 here is CASSEQGGYGYTF. The CDR3 coding sequence is TGTGCCAGCAGTGAACAGGGAGGGTATGGCTACACCTTC.

This clonotype has a single count. Germline and junction disagree at one end, which may indicate a read error. V gene TRBV29-1 combines with J gene TRBJ1-1; no clear D gene. This CDR3 comprises 12 residues. The germline V gene encodes CDR1 SQVTM and CDR2 ANQGSEA. CDR3 DNA: TGCAGGGTTGAAGGAGGATCCGCCGAAGCTTTCTTT. Translating it yields CRVEGGSAEAFF.

This clonotype was counted between two and nine times. The J gene is TRBJ2-3, the V gene TRBV6-5; no definite D call. The V and J ends lost 4 bases and 4 bases respectively, with 12 bases between them. The CDR3 runs 14 residues. Germline V gives CDR1 MNHEY, CDR2 SVGAGI. The DNA of the CDR3 is TGTGCCAGCAGTTTTTGGACGATGGCAGATACGCAGTATTTT. Translated: CASSFWTMADTQYF.

This clonotype was observed once. A much larger clone sits a single nucleotide away, making a read error possible. The gene calls are TRBV4-3 and TRBJ1-3, with a possible D match to TRBD1 (6 bases). The V end was cut by 4 bases, the J end by 4 bases, with 11 bases between. Germline loops: CDR1 LGHNA, CDR2 YSLEER. This CDR3 region has 14 residues. CDR3 region: CASSPETGGNTIYF. Here the CDR3 DNA reads TGCGCCAGCAGCCCCGAGACAGGAGGAAACACCATATATTTT.

This rearrangement joins TRBV11-3 to TRBJ2-3; a possible D gene is TRBD2 (6 bases). Trimming removed 8 bases at V and 1 base at J, with 28 bases between. Germline V gene data show CDR1 as SGHNT and CDR2 as YENEEA. The CDR3 runs 19 residues. The chain's CDR3 is CASCPSASVAVWGTDTQYF. DNA of the CDR3: TGTGCCAGCTGCCCTAGTGCCTCTGTAGCGGTTTGGGGCACAGATACGCAGTATTTT.

The chain is built from TRBV11-3 and TRBJ2-1, with D possibly being TRBD2 (5 bases). This CDR3 is built from 20 residues. V dropped 0 bases and J dropped 0 bases, with 21 bases sitting between them. From germline, CDR1 is SGHNT and CDR2 YENEEA. CDR3 protein: CASSLDPLASSMSSYNEQFF. DNA for the CDR3: TGTGCCAGCAGCTTAGATCCCCTAGCATCCTCGATGAGCTCCTACAATGAGCAGTTCTTC.

As to this clonotype: A read error may explain this, as a much larger clone is one base away. This chain uses TRBV29-1 with TRBJ2-1; D uncertain. CDR1 is SQVTM and CDR2 is ANQGSEA in the germline V gene. The CDR3 contains 13 residues. The CDR3 DNA reads as TGCAGCGTTGAACCTGATACGTCCAATCAGCAGCTCTTC. Translating gives CSVEPDTSNQQLF.

This sequence joins TRBV10-1 and TRBJ2-1; D is perhaps TRBD1 or TRBD2 (5 bases each). Trimming cost V 4 bases and J 2 bases, with 9 bases left between them. This CDR3 is 14 amino acids long. Germline CDR1 is WNHNN and CDR2 is SYGVQD (reference sequence). CDR3 residues: CASSGGAPYNEQFF. CDR3 DNA sequence: TGCGCCAGCAGTGGAGGGGCCCCCTACAATGAGCAGTTCTTC.

This chain connects TRBV30 to TRBJ1-1; TRBD1 is a possible D gene (5 bases). V was trimmed by 4 bases and J by 5 bases, leaving 20 bases between them. Germline lookup yields CDR1 GTSNPN and CDR2 SVGIG (reference sequence). This CDR3 region has 15 residues. The CDR3 sequence: CAWTEGSQGETEAFF. CDR3 coding DNA: TGTGCCTGGACCGAGGGGTCGCAGGGCGAGACTGAAGCTTTCTTT.

Comment on this clonotype: Mismatch with germline at one junction end may stem from a read error. CDR3 sequence: CSTRVVGTGRGGPEAFF. The CDR3 DNA reads TGCAGTACTAGAGTAGTGGGCACGGGGCGGGGAGGGCCTGAAGCTTTCTTT. The chain joins TRBV20-1 to TRBJ1-1, with D perhaps matching TRBD1 (5 bases). The CDR3 runs to 17 residues. Germline-derived CDR1 and CDR2 are DFQATT and SNEGSKA (reference sequence).